The 27 T cell receptor beta chains reported below all come from one sample, sequenced in a study of OX40 agonist ivuxolimab in advanced cancers. Sequencing used immunoSEQ multiplex PCR; TCRdb keeps in-frame clones, though not all of them. Of some 70,000 clones in the sample, 70% to 90% were seen once. This specimen was CD4+ or CD8+ T cells sorted from blood, taken in a trial of the OX40 agonist ivuxolimab. The source of these receptors is an adult with an advanced solid tumor such as melanoma, head and neck, liver or kidney cancer.

The DNA of the CDR3 is TGTGCCAGCTCACCAGGGGGGACCGGAGAGACCCAGTACTTC. Encoded protein: CASSPGGTGETQYF. The chain combines TRBV18 with TRBJ2-5; D is perhaps TRBD2 (6 bases). CDR1 KGHSH and CDR2 LQKENI come from the germline V gene. The V and J ends lost 2 bases and 4 bases respectively, with 11 bases between them. This CDR3 contains 14 residues.

This rearrangement joins TRBV28 to TRBJ2-3; 11 positions match TRBD2. This CDR3 is built from 18 residues. V shed 4 bases, J shed 7 bases, and the junction held 16 bases outside the gene matches. Germline lookup yields CDR1 MDHEN and CDR2 SYDVKM. The CDR3 loop reads CASSSTSLPTSGSYTQYF. The CDR3 DNA is TGTGCCAGCAGTTCTACCTCGCTCCCCACTAGCGGGAGTTATACGCAGTATTTT.

The rearrangement links TRBV6-1 to TRBJ1-4; D remains ambiguous. CDR1 and CDR2 from the germline V gene are MNHNS and SASEGT. The germline V and J ends were trimmed by 9 bases and 4 bases, with 12 bases remaining between them. The CDR3 covers 13 residues. CDR3 DNA: TGTGCCAGTCTACAGCGGATTAATGAAAAACTGTTTTTT. This gives the protein CASLQRINEKLFF.

The chain carries TRBV11-3 and TRBJ1-1, with 8 bases fitting TRBD1. The trim removed 0 bases at V and 4 bases at J, leaving 7 bases unmatched. The CDR3 runs 16 residues. The V gene's germline CDR1 is SGHNT and CDR2 YENEEA. The CDR3 loop is CASSLDHRQGFTEAFF. CDR3 bases: TGTGCCAGCAGCTTAGATCATAGACAGGGGTTCACTGAAGCTTTCTTT.

The V and J genes are TRBV5-1 and TRBJ2-3; D possibly uses TRBD1 or TRBD2 (6 bases each). The CDR3 has 14 residues. V lost 4 bases and J 5 bases, leaving 14 bases between the germline ends. Looked up from germline, CDR1 is SGHRS and CDR2 is YFSETQ. In nucleotides, the CDR3 is TGCGCCAGCAGCCCCAACGGGGGCGGAGATACGCAGTATTTT. The encoded protein is CASSPNGGGDTQYF. The full variable domain, in which reference TRBV5-1 and TRBJ2-3 provide the parts outside the CDR3, is KAGVTQTPRYLIKTRGQQVTLSCSPISGHRSVSWYQQTPGQGLQFLFEYFSETQRNKGNFPGRFSGRQFSNSRSEMNVSTLELGDSALYLCASSPNGGGDTQYFGPGTRLTVL.

Only one count was recorded for this clone. This chain uses TRBV9 with TRBJ1-2; D is uncertain. Germline loops: CDR1 SGDLS, CDR2 YYNGEE. V was clipped by 3 bases and J by 3 bases, with 15 bases between them. CDR3 length: 15 amino acids. In DNA form, the CDR3 reads TGTGCCAGCAGCGCTCTCCTGAGCGGGTACTATGGCTACACCTTC. Its protein is CASSALLSGYYGYTF.

This rearrangement joins TRBV2 to TRBJ1-1; 9 bases map to TRBD1. Germline V gene lookup returns CDR1 SNHLY and CDR2 FYNNEI. The V segment lost 6 bases and the J segment 5 bases; nucleotides outside the gene matches: 10. This CDR3 has 15 residues. CDR3: CASSALGQGITEAFF. The CDR3 region has the DNA TGTGCCAGCAGCGCACTCGGACAGGGGATAACTGAAGCTTTCTTT.

The chain recombines TRBV9 with TRBJ2-5; 7 bases match TRBD1. The CDR3 runs to 13 residues. The germline V gene has CDR1 SGDLS and CDR2 YYNGEE. Trimming at V came to 0 bases and at J to 7 bases, leaving 3 bases not matched to a gene. CDR3 in amino acids: CASSVEGARTQYF. The CDR3 DNA sequence: TGTGCCAGCAGCGTAGAGGGGGCCCGGACCCAGTACTTC.

The chain recombines TRBV7-2 with TRBJ2-1, with D hard to call. Germline-derived CDR1 and CDR2 are SGHTA and FQGNSA. The V and J ends lost 1 base and 7 bases respectively, with 5 bases between them. This CDR3 region has 12 residues. The CDR3 here is CASSLVRNEQFF. DNA for the CDR3: TGTGCCAGCAGCTTAGTAAGAAATGAGCAGTTCTTC.

CDR3 protein: CASSTGLGGNNEQYF. The CDR3 nucleotides read TGTGCCAGCAGCACGGGACTAGGAGGGAATAACGAGCAGTACTTC. The chain employs TRBV9 and TRBJ2-7, with TRBD2 matching over 8 bases. CDR1 and CDR2 (germline): SGDLS, YYNGEE. V was pared by 4 bases and J by 5 bases, with 11 bases of the junction left unmatched. There are 15 residues in the CDR3.

The chain links TRBV18 to TRBJ2-1; D may correspond to TRBD1 or TRBD2 (5 bases each). V lost 4 bases, J lost 9 bases, and 10 bases lay in between. Per the germline V gene, CDR1 is KGHSH and CDR2 is LQKENI. This CDR3 contains 12 residues. The CDR3 loop is CASSLTGGEQFF. The CDR3 DNA follows: TGTGCCAGCTCACTGACTGGGGGTGAGCAGTTCTTC.

The rearrangement links TRBV7-9 to TRBJ1-6; 7 positions match TRBD1. The germline V gene encodes CDR1 SEHNR and CDR2 FQNEAQ (reference sequence). This CDR3 is 19 amino acids long. V trimming: 6 bases; J trimming: 0 bases; junction bases outside the gene matches: 14. In DNA, the CDR3 is TGTGCCAGCAGTTCACCGTGGTCAGGGGGGCTCTCCTATAATTCACCCCTCCACTTT. The encoded protein is CASSSPWSGGLSYNSPLHF.

The rearrangement links TRBV4-3 to TRBJ1-6; no firm D call. Germline CDR1 is LGHNA and CDR2 is YSLEER. Trimming removed 0 bases at V and 7 bases at J, with 10 bases between. The CDR3 contains 15 residues. CDR3 in amino acids: CASSQEWGRNSPLHF. CDR3 DNA sequence: TGCGCCAGCAGCCAAGAGTGGGGTCGGAATTCACCCCTCCACTTT.

The CDR3 coding sequence is TGTGCCAGCAGCTGGGTTAGCGGGGTAGGCAATGAGCAGTTCTTC. Protein sequence: CASSWVSGVGNEQFF. The chain recombines TRBV7-9 with TRBJ2-1; 8 bases agree with TRBD2. V lost 4 bases to trimming and J lost 6 bases; unmatched junction nucleotides: 8. Germline V lookup: CDR1 SEHNR, CDR2 FQNEAQ (reference sequence). CDR3 size: 15 residues.

This chain connects TRBV11-2 to TRBJ1-3, with D hard to call. There are 16 residues in the CDR3. The V and J ends lost 5 bases and 0 bases respectively, with 14 bases between them. Looked up from germline, CDR1 is SGHAT and CDR2 is FQNNGV. In DNA form, the CDR3 reads TGTGCCAGCAGCGGGCGCCACGGCCGCTCTGGAAACACCATATATTTT. Protein sequence: CASSGRHGRSGNTIYF.

A note on this clone: In the same sample, other DNA sequences code for this CDR3. The chain links TRBV5-4 to TRBJ2-3; 8 nucleotides agree with TRBD1. V shed 0 bases and J 5 bases; nucleotides not matched to a gene: 5. This CDR3 has 15 residues. Germline CDR1 SGHNT, CDR2 YYREEE (reference sequence). The DNA for the CDR3 is TGTGCCAGCAGCTTGGAGGACAGGGCTGGAGATACGCAGTATTTT. Protein product: CASSLEDRAGDTQYF.

The chain links TRBV19 to TRBJ2-1; TRBD2 matches 12 bases. V shed 3 bases, J shed 0 bases, and the junction held 15 bases outside the gene matches. CDR1 and CDR2 (germline): LNHDA, SQIVND (reference sequence). The CDR3 spans 21 residues. The CDR3 spells CASSIRRGRTSGDLSYNEQFF. The CDR3, as DNA: TGTGCCAGTAGTATTAGGAGGGGAAGGACTAGCGGGGACCTCTCCTACAATGAGCAGTTCTTC.

V and J are TRBV2 and TRBJ2-5; 10 nucleotides agree with TRBD1. The end of the DNA aligns better with TRBJ2-7, so the J call may be wrong. The germline CDR1 and CDR2 sequences are SNHLY and FYNNEI. The CDR3 contains 15 residues. The CDR3 sequence: CASKRQGATSYEQYF. CDR3 bases: TGTGCCAGCAAAAGACAGGGGGCGACCTCCTACGAGCAGTACTTC.

The J gene is TRBJ2-6, the V gene TRBV18; 9 bases are shared with TRBD1. The CDR3 sequence is 17 residues long. The V gene end was trimmed by 1 base and the J gene end by 4 bases; junction bases not matched to a gene: 5. Germline V CDR1 and CDR2: KGHSH, LQKENI. In DNA form, the CDR3 reads TGTGCCAGCTCACCACGGGGACAGGGATCAGGGGCCAACGTCCTGACTTTC. It is translated as CASSPRGQGSGANVLTF.

This clone was seen just once. This chain links TRBV5-1 with TRBJ1-3; D is ambiguous. The CDR3 has 15 amino acids. V lost 3 bases, J lost 0 bases, and 10 bases lay in between. The germline V gene encodes CDR1 SGHRS and CDR2 YFSETQ. Here the CDR3 DNA reads TGCGCCAGCAGCTGGACTCAGGCCTCTGGAAACACCATATATTTT. It specifies CASSWTQASGNTIYF.

V gene TRBV6-4 combines with J gene TRBJ1-5; perhaps TRBD1 as D (5 bases). The CDR3 is 13 amino acids. Trimming stripped 4 bases from V and 7 bases from J, with 11 bases between. CDR1 MRHNA and CDR2 SNTAGT come from the germline V gene. CDR3 DNA: TGTGCCAGCAGTGGGCAGGGCGGACAGCCCCAGCATTTT. This codes for CASSGQGGQPQHF.

The chain joins TRBV28 to TRBJ2-3, with 7 bases that match TRBD2. There are 16 residues in the CDR3. V trimming: 8 bases; J trimming: 1 base; junction bases outside the gene matches: 12. The germline gives CDR1 MDHEN, CDR2 SYDVKM. CDR3 loop: CASRPMAGAGTDTQYF. The DNA of the CDR3 is TGTGCCAGCCGGCCTATGGCGGGAGCGGGCACAGATACGCAGTATTTT.

The V gene is TRBV11-3, the J gene TRBJ2-2; no firm D call. The CDR3 extends over 13 amino acids. Germline values: CDR1 SGHNT, CDR2 YENEEA. The ends were cut back, 4 bases at V and 6 bases at J, with 9 bases in the middle. The CDR3 reads CASSSSRSGELFF. The CDR3 region has the DNA TGTGCCAGCAGCTCATCTAGGTCCGGGGAGCTGTTTTTT.

The chain carries TRBV6-5 and TRBJ1-1; a weak D match, TRBD1 (6 bases). This CDR3 comprises 15 residues. V was shortened by 8 bases and J by 3 bases, with 19 bases between the two germline ends. CDR1 is MNHEY, CDR2 SVGAGI, per germline. The CDR3 here is CASLRGLGGDTEAFF. The CDR3 nucleotides read TGTGCCAGCCTAAGAGGACTAGGGGGAGACACTGAAGCTTTCTTT.

The CDR3 reads CASKKGENYGYTF. Here the CDR3 DNA reads TGTGCCAGCAAGAAGGGGGAGAACTATGGCTACACCTTC. V and J are TRBV6-5 and TRBJ1-2, with D perhaps TRBD1 (6 bases). CDR3 length equals 13 residues. Deletions cut 7 bases from V and 2 bases from J, with 11 bases between. From germline, CDR1 is MNHEY and CDR2 SVGAGI.

The chain employs TRBV2 and TRBJ1-3, with no clear D. This CDR3 comprises 12 residues. Germline CDR1 and CDR2: SNHLY and FYNNEI. V was shortened by 1 base and J by 5 bases, with 3 bases between the two germline ends. DNA of the CDR3: TGTGCCAGCAGTGAAGGCAGAAACACCATATATTTT. Amino acid sequence: CASSEGRNTIYF.

The rearrangement links TRBV9 to TRBJ1-6; TRBD1 aligns across 12 bases. The V and J ends lost 3 bases and 7 bases, in that order; junction bases with no gene match: 5. The CDR3 covers 16 residues. CDR1 and CDR2 from the germline V gene are SGDLS and YYNGEE. CDR3 nucleotide sequence: TGTGCCAGCAGCGCGGGACAGGGGGCAGGGAATTCACCCCTCCACTTT. Translation gives CASSAGQGAGNSPLHF. Supplemented by reference TRBV9 and TRBJ1-6, the full variable domain reads DSGVTQTPKHLITATGQRVTLRCSPRSGDLSVYWYQQSLDQGLQFLIQYYNGEERAKGNILERFSAQQFPDLHSELNLSSLELGDSALYFCASSAGQGAGNSPLHFGNGTRLTVT.